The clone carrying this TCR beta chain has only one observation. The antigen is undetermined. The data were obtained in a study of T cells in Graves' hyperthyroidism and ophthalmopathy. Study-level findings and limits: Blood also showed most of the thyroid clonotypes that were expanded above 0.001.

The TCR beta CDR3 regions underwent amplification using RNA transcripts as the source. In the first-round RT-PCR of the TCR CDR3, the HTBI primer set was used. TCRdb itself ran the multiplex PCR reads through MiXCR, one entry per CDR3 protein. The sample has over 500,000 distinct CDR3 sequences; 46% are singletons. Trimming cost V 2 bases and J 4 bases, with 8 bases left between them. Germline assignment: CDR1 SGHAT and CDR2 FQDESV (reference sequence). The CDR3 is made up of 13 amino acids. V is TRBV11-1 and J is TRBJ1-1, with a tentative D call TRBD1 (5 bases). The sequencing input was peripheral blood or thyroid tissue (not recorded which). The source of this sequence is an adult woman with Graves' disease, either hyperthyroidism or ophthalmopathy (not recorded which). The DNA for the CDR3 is TGTGCCAGCAGCTTATTGAGGGGCACTGAAGCTTTCTTT. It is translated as CASSLLRGTEAFF. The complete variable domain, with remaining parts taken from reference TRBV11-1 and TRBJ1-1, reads EAEVAQSPRYKITEKSQAVAFWCDPISGHATLYWYRQILGQGPELLVQFQDESVVDDSQLPKDRFSAERLKGVDSTLKIQPAELGDSAMYLCASSLLRGTEAFFGQGTRLTVV.